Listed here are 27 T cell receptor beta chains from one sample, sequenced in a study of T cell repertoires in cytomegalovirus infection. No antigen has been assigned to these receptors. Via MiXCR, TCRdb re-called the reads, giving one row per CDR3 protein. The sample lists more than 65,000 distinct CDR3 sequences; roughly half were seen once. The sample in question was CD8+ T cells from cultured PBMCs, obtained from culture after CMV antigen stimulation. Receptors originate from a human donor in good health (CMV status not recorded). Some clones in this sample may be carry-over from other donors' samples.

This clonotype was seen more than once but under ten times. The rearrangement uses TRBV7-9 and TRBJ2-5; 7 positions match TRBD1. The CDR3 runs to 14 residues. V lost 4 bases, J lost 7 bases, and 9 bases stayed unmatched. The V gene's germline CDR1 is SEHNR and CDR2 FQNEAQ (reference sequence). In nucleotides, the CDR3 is TGTGCCAGCAGCTCCCGGACAGGCCACGGGACCCAGTACTTC. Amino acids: CASSSRTGHGTQYF.

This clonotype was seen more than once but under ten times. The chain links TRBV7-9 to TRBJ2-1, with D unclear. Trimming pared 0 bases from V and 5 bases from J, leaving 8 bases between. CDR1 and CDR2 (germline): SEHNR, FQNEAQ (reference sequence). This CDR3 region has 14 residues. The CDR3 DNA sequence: TGTGCCAGCAGCTTAGCCTTACGGGACAATGAGCAGTTCTTC. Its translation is CASSLALRDNEQFF.

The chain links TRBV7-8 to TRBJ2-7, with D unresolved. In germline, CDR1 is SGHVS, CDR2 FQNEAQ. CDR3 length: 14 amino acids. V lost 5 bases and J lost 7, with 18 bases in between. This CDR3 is CASSPHQLPLEQYF. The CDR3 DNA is TGTGCCAGCAGCCCTCACCAACTACCACTGGAGCAGTACTTC.

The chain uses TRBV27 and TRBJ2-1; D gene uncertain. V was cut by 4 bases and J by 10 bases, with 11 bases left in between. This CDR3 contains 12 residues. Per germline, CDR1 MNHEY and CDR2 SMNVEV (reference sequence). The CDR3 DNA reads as TGTGCCAGCAGTTCCTGGCCCACCGAGCAGTTCTTC. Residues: CASSSWPTEQFF.

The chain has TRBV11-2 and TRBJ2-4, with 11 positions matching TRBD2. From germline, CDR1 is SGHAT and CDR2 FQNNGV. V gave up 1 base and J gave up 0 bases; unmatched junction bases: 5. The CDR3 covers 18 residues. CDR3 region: CASSLVVAGGPAKNIQYF. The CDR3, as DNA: TGTGCCAGCAGCTTAGTGGTAGCGGGAGGGCCAGCCAAAAACATTCAGTACTTC.

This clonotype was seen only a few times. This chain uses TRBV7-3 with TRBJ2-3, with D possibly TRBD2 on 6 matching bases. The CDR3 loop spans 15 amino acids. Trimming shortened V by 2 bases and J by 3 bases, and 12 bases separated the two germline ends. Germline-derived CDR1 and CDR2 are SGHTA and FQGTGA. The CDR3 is CASSLVGGETDTQYF. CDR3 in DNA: TGTGCCAGCAGCTTAGTCGGGGGAGAGACAGATACGCAGTATTTT. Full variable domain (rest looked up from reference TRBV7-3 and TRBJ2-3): GAGVSQTPSNKVTEKGKYVELRCDPISGHTALYWYRQSLGQGPEFLIYFQGTGAADDSGLPNDRFFAVRPEGSVSTLKIQRTERGDSAVYLCASSLVGGETDTQYFGPGTRLTVL.

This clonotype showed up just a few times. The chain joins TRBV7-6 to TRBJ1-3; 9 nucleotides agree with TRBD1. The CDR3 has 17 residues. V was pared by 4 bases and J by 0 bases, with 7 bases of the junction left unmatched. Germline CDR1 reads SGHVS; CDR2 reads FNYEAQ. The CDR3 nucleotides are TGTGCCAGCAGCTACGGACAGGGGTTCCTCTCTGGAAACACCATATATTTT. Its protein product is CASSYGQGFLSGNTIYF.

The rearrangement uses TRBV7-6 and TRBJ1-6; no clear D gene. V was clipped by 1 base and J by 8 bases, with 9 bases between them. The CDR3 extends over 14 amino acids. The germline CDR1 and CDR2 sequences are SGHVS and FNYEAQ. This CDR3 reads CASSLGRGYSPLHF. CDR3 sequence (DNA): TGTGCCAGCAGCTTAGGAAGAGGGTATTCACCCCTCCACTTT. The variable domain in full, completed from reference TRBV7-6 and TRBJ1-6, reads GAGVSQSPRYKVTKRGQDVALRCDPISGHVSLYWYRQALGQGPEFLTYFNYEAQQDKSGLPNDRFSAERPEGSISTLTIQRTEQRDSAMYRCASSLGRGYSPLHFGNGTRLTVT.

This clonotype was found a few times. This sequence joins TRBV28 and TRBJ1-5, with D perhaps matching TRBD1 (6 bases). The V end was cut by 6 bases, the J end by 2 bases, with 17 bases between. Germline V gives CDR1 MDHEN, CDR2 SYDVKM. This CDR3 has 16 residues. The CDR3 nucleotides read TGTGCCAGCAGAACCCCAGGGGCGATACGCAATCAGCCCCAGCATTTT. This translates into CASRTPGAIRNQPQHF.

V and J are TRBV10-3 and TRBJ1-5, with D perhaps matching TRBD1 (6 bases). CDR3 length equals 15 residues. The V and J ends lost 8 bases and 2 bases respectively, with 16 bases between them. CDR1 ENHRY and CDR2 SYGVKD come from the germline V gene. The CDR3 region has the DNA TGTGCCATCGGTAGGGGGTTGATGGGCAATCAGCCCCAGCATTTT. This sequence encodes CAIGRGLMGNQPQHF.

The CDR3 reads CASSRVRNIQYF. In DNA, the CDR3 is TGTGCCAGCAGCCGGGTGCGAAACATTCAGTACTTC. The V gene is TRBV28, the J gene TRBJ2-4; D is unresolved. CDR1 is MDHEN, CDR2 SYDVKM, per germline. V was shortened by 6 bases and J by 6 bases, with 9 bases between the two germline ends. This CDR3 spans 12 amino acids.

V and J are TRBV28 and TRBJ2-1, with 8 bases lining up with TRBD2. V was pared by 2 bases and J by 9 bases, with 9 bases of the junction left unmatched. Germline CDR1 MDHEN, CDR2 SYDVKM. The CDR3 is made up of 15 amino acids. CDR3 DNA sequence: TGTGCCAGCAGTTTACCCGGACTAGCAGAGGGTGAGCAGTTCTTC. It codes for CASSLPGLAEGEQFF.

The chain's CDR3 is CASSWAAKYEQYF. CDR3 nucleotide sequence: TGTGCCAGCAGCTGGGCAGCTAAATACGAGCAGTACTTC. The chain uses TRBV7-2 and TRBJ2-7; no clear D. V was pared by 4 bases and J by 4 bases, with 11 bases between. This CDR3 is built from 13 residues. CDR1 is SGHTA, CDR2 FQGNSA, per germline.

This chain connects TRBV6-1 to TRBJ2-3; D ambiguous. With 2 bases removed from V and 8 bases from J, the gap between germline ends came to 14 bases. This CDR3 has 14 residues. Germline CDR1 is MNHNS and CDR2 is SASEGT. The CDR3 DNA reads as TGTGCCAGCAGTGAATCCGACGGCGCAGCTACGCAGTATTTT. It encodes CASSESDGAATQYF.

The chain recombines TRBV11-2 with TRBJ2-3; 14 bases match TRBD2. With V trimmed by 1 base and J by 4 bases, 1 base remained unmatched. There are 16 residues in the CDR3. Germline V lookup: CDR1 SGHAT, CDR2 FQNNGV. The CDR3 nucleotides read TGTGCCAGCAGCTTAGGACTAGCGGGGGGGGCAGATACGCAGTATTTT. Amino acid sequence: CASSLGLAGGADTQYF.

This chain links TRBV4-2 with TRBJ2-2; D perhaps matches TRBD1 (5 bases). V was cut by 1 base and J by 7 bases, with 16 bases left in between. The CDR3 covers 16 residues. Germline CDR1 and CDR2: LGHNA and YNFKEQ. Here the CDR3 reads CASSQVQLGVVGELFF. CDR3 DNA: TGTGCCAGCAGCCAAGTGCAGCTAGGGGTGGTCGGGGAGCTGTTTTTT.

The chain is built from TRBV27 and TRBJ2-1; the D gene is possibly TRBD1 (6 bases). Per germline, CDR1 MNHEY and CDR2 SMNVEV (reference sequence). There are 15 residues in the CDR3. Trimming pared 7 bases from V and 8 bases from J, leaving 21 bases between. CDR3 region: CASTKDSRGLDEQFF. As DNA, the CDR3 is TGTGCCAGCACCAAGGACAGCCGGGGCTTGGATGAGCAGTTCTTC.

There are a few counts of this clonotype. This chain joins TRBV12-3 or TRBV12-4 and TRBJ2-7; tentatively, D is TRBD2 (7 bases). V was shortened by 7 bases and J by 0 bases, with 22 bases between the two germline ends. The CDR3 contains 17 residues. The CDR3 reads CASTQGGVTSSSYEQYF. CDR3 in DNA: TGTGCCAGCACCCAAGGGGGGGTGACCTCTAGCTCCTACGAGCAGTACTTC.

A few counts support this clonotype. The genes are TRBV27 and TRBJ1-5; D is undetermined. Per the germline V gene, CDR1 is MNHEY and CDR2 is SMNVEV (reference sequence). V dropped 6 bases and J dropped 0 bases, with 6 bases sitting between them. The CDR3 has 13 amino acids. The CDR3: CASRGYSNQPQHF. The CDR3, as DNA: TGTGCCAGCAGGGGCTATAGCAATCAGCCCCAGCATTTT.

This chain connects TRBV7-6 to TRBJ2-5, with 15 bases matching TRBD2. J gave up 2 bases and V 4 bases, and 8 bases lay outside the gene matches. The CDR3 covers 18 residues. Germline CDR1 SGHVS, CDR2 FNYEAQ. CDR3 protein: CASSSRTSGGVPQETQYF. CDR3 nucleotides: TGTGCCAGCAGCTCTCGGACTAGCGGGGGGGTCCCTCAAGAGACCCAGTACTTC. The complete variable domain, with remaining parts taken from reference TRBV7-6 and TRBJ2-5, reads GAGVSQSPRYKVTKRGQDVALRCDPISGHVSLYWYRQALGQGPEFLTYFNYEAQQDKSGLPNDRFSAERPEGSISTLTIQRTEQRDSAMYRCASSSRTSGGVPQETQYFGPGTRLLVL.

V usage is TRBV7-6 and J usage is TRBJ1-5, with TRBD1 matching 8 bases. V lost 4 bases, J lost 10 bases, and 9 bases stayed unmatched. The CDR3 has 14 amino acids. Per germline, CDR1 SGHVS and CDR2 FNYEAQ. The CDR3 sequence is CASSSRGLAHPQHF. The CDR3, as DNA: TGTGCCAGCAGCTCCAGGGGGCTAGCTCATCCCCAGCATTTT.

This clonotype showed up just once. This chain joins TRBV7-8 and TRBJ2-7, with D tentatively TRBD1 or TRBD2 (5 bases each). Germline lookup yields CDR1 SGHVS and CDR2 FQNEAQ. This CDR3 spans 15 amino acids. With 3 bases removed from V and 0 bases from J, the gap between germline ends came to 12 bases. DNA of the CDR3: TGTGCCAGCAGCTTGGGACGGCCCTTCTCCTACGAGCAGTACTTC. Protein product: CASSLGRPFSYEQYF.

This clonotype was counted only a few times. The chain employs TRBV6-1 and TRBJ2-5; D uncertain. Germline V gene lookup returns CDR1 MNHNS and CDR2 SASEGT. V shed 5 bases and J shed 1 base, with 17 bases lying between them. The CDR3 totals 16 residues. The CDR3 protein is CASSYVPGAPQETQYF. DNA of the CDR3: TGTGCCAGCAGTTATGTCCCAGGTGCTCCCCAAGAGACCCAGTACTTC.

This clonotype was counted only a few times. In DNA form, the CDR3 reads TGTGCCAGCAGCTTAAGCGGGAGAGTCCACGAGCAGTACTTC. It specifies CASSLSGRVHEQYF. The V gene is TRBV7-2, the J gene TRBJ2-7; the match to TRBD2 covers 8 bases. CDR3 length equals 14 residues. Germline loops: CDR1 SGHTA, CDR2 FQGNSA. The trim removed 2 bases at V and 5 bases at J, leaving 5 bases unmatched. The full variable domain, its missing parts supplied by reference TRBV7-2 and TRBJ2-7, is GAGVSQSPSNKVTEKGKDVELRCDPISGHTALYWYRQSLGQGLEFLIYFQGNSAPDKSGLPSDRFSAERTGGSVSTLTIQRTQQEDSAVYLCASSLSGRVHEQYFGPGTRLTVT.

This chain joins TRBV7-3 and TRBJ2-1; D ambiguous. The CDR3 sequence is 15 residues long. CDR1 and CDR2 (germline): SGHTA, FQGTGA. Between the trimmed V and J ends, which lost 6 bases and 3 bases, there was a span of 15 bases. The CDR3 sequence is CASSLGLSGYNEQFF. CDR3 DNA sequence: TGTGCCAGCAGTCTGGGTCTAAGTGGCTACAATGAGCAGTTCTTC.

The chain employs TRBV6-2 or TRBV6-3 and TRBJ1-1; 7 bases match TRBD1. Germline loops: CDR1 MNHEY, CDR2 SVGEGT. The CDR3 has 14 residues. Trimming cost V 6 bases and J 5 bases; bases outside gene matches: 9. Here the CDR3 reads CASSLQGGRTEAFF. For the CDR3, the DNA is TGTGCCAGCAGCCTTCAGGGGGGAAGGACTGAAGCTTTCTTT.

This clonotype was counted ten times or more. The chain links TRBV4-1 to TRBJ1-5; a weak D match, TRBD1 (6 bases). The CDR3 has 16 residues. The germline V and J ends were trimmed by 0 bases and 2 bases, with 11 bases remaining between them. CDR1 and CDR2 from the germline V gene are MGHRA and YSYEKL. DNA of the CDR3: TGCGCCAGCAGCCAAGATTGGGCAGGGGGCAATCAGCCCCAGCATTTT. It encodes CASSQDWAGGNQPQHF.